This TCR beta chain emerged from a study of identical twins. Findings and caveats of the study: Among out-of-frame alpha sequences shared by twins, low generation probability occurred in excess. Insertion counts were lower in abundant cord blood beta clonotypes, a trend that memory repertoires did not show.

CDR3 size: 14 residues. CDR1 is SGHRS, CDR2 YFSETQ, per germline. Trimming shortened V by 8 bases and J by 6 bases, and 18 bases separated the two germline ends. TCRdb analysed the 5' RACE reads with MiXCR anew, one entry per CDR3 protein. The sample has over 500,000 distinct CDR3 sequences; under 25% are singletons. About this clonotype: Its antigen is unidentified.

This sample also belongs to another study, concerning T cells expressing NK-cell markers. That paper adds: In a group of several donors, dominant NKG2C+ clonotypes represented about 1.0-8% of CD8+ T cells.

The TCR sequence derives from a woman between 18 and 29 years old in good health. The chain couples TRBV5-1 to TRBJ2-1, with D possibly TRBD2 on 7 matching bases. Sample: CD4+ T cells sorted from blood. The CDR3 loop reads CASGVGGVSNEQFF. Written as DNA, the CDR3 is TGCGCCAGTGGGGTAGGGGGGGTCAGCAATGAGCAGTTCTTC.